The 17 T cell receptor beta chains below come from one sample, sequenced in a study of radiotherapy plus CTLA-4 blockade in lung cancer. Using immunoSEQ multiplex PCR, the repertoire was profiled, and TCRdb retains in-frame clones only, with some absent. The sample has 25,000 to 35,000 clones, 70% to 90% seen once. This specimen was peripheral blood, taken from a patient treated with radiotherapy plus ipilimumab. Receptor source: a human donor with non-small cell lung cancer that progressed on radiotherapy plus ipilimumab.

This chain uses TRBV27 with TRBJ2-7; perhaps TRBD2 as D (5 bases). Trimming removed 7 bases from V and 0 bases from J, with 7 bases in between. The CDR3 loop spans 12 amino acids. Germline V CDR1 and CDR2: MNHEY, SMNVEV (reference sequence). The CDR3 reads CASTGSSYEQYF. CDR3 DNA sequence: TGTGCCAGCACGGGGAGCTCCTACGAGCAGTACTTC.

The rearrangement links TRBV7-2 to TRBJ1-1, with 7 nucleotides matching TRBD1. Germline loops: CDR1 SGHTA, CDR2 FQGNSA. The CDR3 runs to 14 residues. The ends lost 5 bases at V and 3 bases at J; junction bases unmatched: 6. CDR3 nucleotides: TGTGCCAGCAGCCCCAGGACAGGATACACTGAAGCTTTCTTT. This translates into CASSPRTGYTEAFF.

The V gene is TRBV28, the J gene TRBJ1-6; TRBD1 might be the D (5 bases). Germline assignment: CDR1 MDHEN and CDR2 SYDVKM. V shed 2 bases and J shed 9 bases, with 11 bases lying between them. This CDR3 is built from 14 residues. In DNA form, the CDR3 reads TGTGCCAGCAGTTTAAGGGGATGGGTTTCACCCCTCCACTTT. This sequence encodes CASSLRGWVSPLHF.

This clone appeared a single time. The chain uses TRBV19 and TRBJ2-1; 8 bases fit TRBD2. This CDR3 spans 16 amino acids. J was trimmed by 6 bases and V by 1 base; bases with no gene match: 8. The V gene's germline CDR1 is LNHDA and CDR2 SQIVND (reference sequence). CDR3 sequence (DNA): TGTGCCAGTAGTATAGCCGGGTCGGCGGGGGGCAATGAGCAGTTCTTC. This gives the protein CASSIAGSAGGNEQFF.

This clone appeared a few times. This sequence joins TRBV4-2 and TRBJ2-2; 13 nucleotides match TRBD2. CDR1 and CDR2 (germline): LGHNA, YNFKEQ. V was pared by 5 bases and J by 0 bases, with 3 bases of the junction left unmatched. The length of the CDR3 is 17 residues. The CDR3 sequence: CASSEGTSGANTGELFF. In nucleotides, the CDR3 is TGTGCCAGCAGCGAAGGGACTAGCGGGGCGAACACCGGGGAGCTGTTTTTT.

The chain combines TRBV5-1 with TRBJ2-1, with a possible D match to TRBD1 (5 bases). The CDR3 runs 17 residues. V lost 2 bases and J 8 bases, leaving 23 bases between the germline ends. Germline values: CDR1 SGHRS, CDR2 YFSETQ. The CDR3 sequence is CASSLIFVGQGGDEQFF. CDR3 bases: TGCGCCAGCAGCTTAATCTTTGTGGGCCAGGGTGGGGATGAGCAGTTCTTC.

This rearrangement joins TRBV11-2 to TRBJ2-5; TRBD2 agrees at 8 bases. The DNA end lines up better with TRBJ2-7; the J call may be wrong. This CDR3 region has 13 residues. Germline assignment: CDR1 SGHAT and CDR2 FQNNGV. CDR3 in DNA: TGTGCCAGCCAAGCGGGGGTATTCTACGAGCAGTACTTC. Amino acid sequence: CASQAGVFYEQYF.

The chain employs TRBV14 and TRBJ1-2, with 7 bases lining up with TRBD1. The CDR3 is 15 amino acids. Germline V lookup: CDR1 SGHDN, CDR2 FVKESK. Trimming cost V 5 bases and J 0 bases; bases outside gene matches: 6. The CDR3 sequence: CASSLGGKPNYGYTF. CDR3 DNA: TGTGCCAGCAGCTTAGGGGGCAAACCTAACTATGGCTACACCTTC.

DNA for the CDR3: TGTGCCAGCAGAAGACCCGGGACAGGGGAGGGTAACTATGGCTACACCTTC. Amino acid sequence: CASRRPGTGEGNYGYTF. The rearrangement links TRBV25-1 to TRBJ1-2, with 10 bases fitting TRBD1. This CDR3 has 17 residues. Germline-derived CDR1 and CDR2 are MGHDK and SYGVNS. With 6 bases clipped from V and 1 base from J, the junction kept 11 bases outside the gene matches.

There are a few counts of this clone. The chain is built from TRBV10-3 and TRBJ1-1, with a tentative D call TRBD1 (6 bases). This CDR3 has 13 residues. Trimming removed 3 bases at V and 3 bases at J, with 8 bases between. Per germline, CDR1 ENHRY and CDR2 SYGVKD. The CDR3 DNA reads as TGTGCCATCAGTGAAGGGGGGGACACTGAAGCTTTCTTT. Translating it yields CAISEGGDTEAFF.

This sequence joins TRBV4-3 and TRBJ1-4; D is ambiguous. Germline V gene sequence: CDR1 LGHNA, CDR2 YSLEER. The CDR3 extends over 12 amino acids. Trimming shortened V by 9 bases and J by 8 bases, and 13 bases separated the two germline ends. The CDR3 DNA is TGCGCCAGTCGATCCGGAGGGGAAAAACTGTTTTTT. This gives the protein CASRSGGEKLFF.

The genes are TRBV19 and TRBJ2-7; D might be TRBD2 (6 bases). Germline V lookup: CDR1 LNHDA, CDR2 SQIVND (reference sequence). V was trimmed by 6 bases and J by 7 bases, leaving 16 bases between them. The CDR3 loop spans 13 amino acids. CDR3 sequence reads: CASRGTGGGEQYF. The CDR3 region has the DNA TGTGCCAGTAGAGGGACCGGCGGAGGGGAGCAGTACTTC.

The sample holds a few counts of this clone. V is TRBV28 and J is TRBJ1-2; 7 nucleotides agree with TRBD1. V dropped 5 bases and J dropped 8; count of bases not matched to a gene: 14. This CDR3 comprises 15 residues. Per germline, CDR1 MDHEN and CDR2 SYDVKM. For the CDR3, the DNA is TGTGCCAGCAGTCTCCCCGCGACAGGGAGAGGAGGCTACACCTTC. Amino acid sequence: CASSLPATGRGGYTF.

This clone is large within its sample. The chain has TRBV19 and TRBJ1-1; 10 bases align to TRBD1. The CDR3 is 15 amino acids. Germline V CDR1 and CDR2: LNHDA, SQIVND (reference sequence). The trim removed 5 bases at V and 3 bases at J, leaving 6 bases unmatched. DNA for the CDR3: TGTGCCAGTAGTTGGCCGGGACAGGGGCACACTGAAGCTTTCTTT. Encoded protein: CASSWPGQGHTEAFF. The entire variable domain, with the rest obtained from reference TRBV19 and TRBJ1-1, is as follows: DGGITQSPKYLFRKEGQNVTLSCEQNLNHDAMYWYRQDPGQGLRLIYYSQIVNDFQKGDIAEGYSVSREKKESFPLTVTSAQKNPTAFYLCASSWPGQGHTEAFFGQGTRLTVV.

The chain employs TRBV19 and TRBJ1-6; D not certain. The CDR3 is made up of 14 amino acids. Looked up from germline, CDR1 is LNHDA and CDR2 is SQIVND (reference sequence). V lost 7 bases, J lost 14 bases, and 21 bases lay in between. The CDR3 here is CASKEVGADESLHF. DNA of the CDR3: TGTGCCAGTAAGGAAGTGGGAGCCGACGAGTCCCTCCACTTT.

V is TRBV19 and J is TRBJ1-5; TRBD1 might be the D (6 bases). The CDR3 totals 14 residues. In germline, CDR1 is LNHDA, CDR2 SQIVND (reference sequence). Trimming pared 9 bases from V and 0 bases from J, leaving 12 bases between. The CDR3 coding sequence is TGTGCCAGCCGGGACACTTATAGCAATCAGCCCCAGCATTTT. As protein: CASRDTYSNQPQHF.

The chain recombines TRBV13 with TRBJ2-7, with TRBD2 matching over 8 bases. This CDR3 has 15 residues. V shed 3 bases and J 1 base; nucleotides not matched to a gene: 5. Germline CDR1 reads PRHDT; CDR2 reads FYEKMQ (reference sequence). The CDR3 DNA reads as TGTGCCAGCAGCTTCCGCGGGGGGAATTCCTACGAGCAGTACTTC. Its translation: CASSFRGGNSYEQYF.